This T cell receptor (beta chain) is drawn from a study of OX40 agonist ivuxolimab in advanced cancers. Study background: Ivuxolimab was administered intravenously to patients at 0.01 to 10 mg/kg every 2 weeks.

Sequenced by immunoSEQ multiplex PCR; TCRdb stores in-frame clones only, minus some. This table holds roughly 45,000 clones, roughly 81% found once. This CDR3 region has 13 residues. The V gene lost 4 bases and the J gene lost 7 bases, with 14 bases spanning the gap. Germline V gives CDR1 SQVTM, CDR2 ANQGSEA. With autoimmune disease history or systemic immunosuppression, patients were excluded. The sample here was CD4+ or CD8+ T cells sorted from blood, taken in a trial of the OX40 agonist ivuxolimab. The chain uses TRBV29-1 and TRBJ2-1; maybe TRBD1 (5 bases). The sequence was obtained from an adult with an advanced solid tumor such as melanoma, head and neck, liver or kidney cancer. The CDR3 DNA reads TGCAGCGTTGGACAGACCTCTTGGAATGAGCAGTTCTTC. Its translation: CSVGQTSWNEQFF.